These 19 T cell receptor beta chains share one sample of origin, sequenced in a study of CD8 T cells in ankylosing spondylitis. In TCRdb, the 5' RACE reads were re-called with MiXCR into one record per CDR3 protein. The repertoire includes under 300,000 distinct CDR3 sequences, over 15% of them detected once, and roughly 34% sits in the top ten. Sequenced: blood, either unsorted or a sorted T cell fraction (not recorded which). Receptor source: a male donor with ankylosing spondylitis or in good health (not recorded which).

This clonotype has just a few counts. The chain links TRBV6-5 to TRBJ2-1; the match to TRBD1 covers 8 bases. Germline assignment: CDR1 MNHEY and CDR2 SVGAGI. The CDR3 runs 15 residues. Trimming at V came to 5 bases and at J to 9 bases, leaving 12 bases not matched to a gene. CDR3 bases: TGTGCCAGCAGTACCTCGGACAGGGAATTCATTGAGCAGTTCTTC. Translating gives CASSTSDREFIEQFF.

This clonotype was seen a few times. The junction departs from germline at one end; a sequencing error may be responsible. The J gene is TRBJ2-5, the V gene TRBV7-7; 9 bases agree with TRBD1. The CDR3 extends over 15 amino acids. Germline V CDR1 and CDR2: SSHAT, FNYEAQ (reference sequence). CDR3 residues: CASSLVQGAPETQYF. The CDR3, as DNA: TGTGCTAGCAGCTTAGTACAGGGGGCTCCAGAGACCCAGTACTTC.

The chain has TRBV4-1 and TRBJ2-3; D is unresolved. V was cut by 1 base and J by 5 bases, with 4 bases left in between. Germline CDR1 and CDR2: MGHRA and YSYEKL. There are 12 residues in the CDR3. DNA for the CDR3: TGCGCCAGCAGCCAAGCTGGAGATACGCAGTATTTT. Its translation is CASSQAGDTQYF.

The V and J genes are TRBV9 and TRBJ2-5; no clear D gene. Per germline, CDR1 SGDLS and CDR2 YYNGEE. The V and J ends lost 0 bases and 2 bases respectively, with 14 bases between them. The CDR3 sequence is 16 residues long. This chain's CDR3 is CASSVDASYIQETQYF. CDR3 in DNA: TGTGCCAGCAGCGTAGACGCGAGTTACATTCAAGAGACCCAGTACTTC.

The genes are TRBV4-1 and TRBJ2-7, with 10 nucleotides matching TRBD1. This CDR3 contains 15 residues. Germline V gene data show CDR1 as MGHRA and CDR2 as YSYEKL. The J segment lost 7 bases and the V segment lost 1 base, leaving 7 bases of the junction unmatched. CDR3 in DNA: TGCGCCAGCAGCCAAGCCGGGACAGGGGCGGGGGAGCAGTACTTC. Amino acids: CASSQAGTGAGEQYF.

A few counts support this clonotype. The chain has TRBV4-3 and TRBJ1-2; no definite D call. Germline loops: CDR1 LGHNA, CDR2 YSLEER. The CDR3 is made up of 13 amino acids. Trimming left V 0 bases short and J 4 bases short, with 6 bases between. In DNA form, the CDR3 reads TGCGCCAGCAGCCAAGAGGGCGGCTATGGCTACACCTTC. This sequence encodes CASSQEGGYGYTF.

The rearrangement uses TRBV20-1 and TRBJ2-3, with D possibly being TRBD2 (6 bases). This CDR3 has 14 residues. Germline values: CDR1 DFQATT, CDR2 SNEGSKA (reference sequence). The V end lost 1 base, the J end lost 1 base, and 9 bases lay between the germline ends. CDR3 nucleotides: TGCAGTGCTAGAGGGGCTAGCGGCACAGATACGCAGTATTTT. Residues: CSARGASGTDTQYF.

This clonotype was seen more than once but under ten times. The chain uses TRBV19 and TRBJ1-1, with a tentative D call TRBD1 (6 bases). Germline V gene lookup returns CDR1 LNHDA and CDR2 SQIVND (reference sequence). The CDR3 spans 15 residues. V gave up 7 bases and J gave up 4 bases, with 19 bases separating them. CDR3: CASTLTGNWRTEAFF. In DNA form, the CDR3 reads TGTGCCAGTACCCTCACAGGGAATTGGCGCACTGAAGCTTTCTTT.

This clonotype has more than one count but fewer than ten. In DNA, the CDR3 is TGTGCTAGTGGTGCCAACTACTACGAGCAGTACTTC. Protein product: CASGANYYEQYF. The V and J genes are TRBV12-5 and TRBJ2-7; D is undetermined. Germline loops: CDR1 LGHNT, CDR2 FRNRAP. Trimming removed 5 bases at V and 3 bases at J, with 8 bases between. This CDR3 spans 12 amino acids.

This clonotype was observed many times. This chain uses TRBV7-9 with TRBJ1-1; D perhaps matches TRBD1 (6 bases). V lost 2 bases and J 5 bases, leaving 12 bases between the germline ends. In germline, CDR1 is SEHNR, CDR2 FQNEAQ (reference sequence). The CDR3 is made up of 14 amino acids. This CDR3 is CASSLRAGETEAFF. Written as DNA, the CDR3 is TGTGCCAGCAGCTTAAGGGCAGGGGAAACTGAAGCTTTCTTT.

The rearrangement joins TRBV6-2 or TRBV6-3 to TRBJ2-5, with 7 positions matching TRBD1. CDR3 length equals 15 residues. CDR1 and CDR2 (germline): MNHEY, SVGEGT. V was clipped by 5 bases and J by 0 bases; unmatched bases: 6. This CDR3 reads CASSTLQGHQETQYF. Here the CDR3 DNA reads TGTGCCAGCAGTACCTTACAGGGGCACCAAGAGACCCAGTACTTC.

This rearrangement joins TRBV29-1 to TRBJ2-1; D unresolved. Between the trimmed V and J ends, which lost 7 bases and 5 bases, there was a span of 9 bases. The CDR3 consists of 11 residues. Germline CDR1 is SQVTM and CDR2 is ANQGSEA. CDR3 coding DNA: TGCAGCGCCGTCCGGGACAATGAGCAGTTCTTC. Protein sequence: CSAVRDNEQFF.

The chain is built from TRBV7-2 and TRBJ2-7, with TRBD2 matching 8 bases. CDR1 and CDR2 from the germline V gene are SGHTA and FQGNSA. The CDR3 consists of 14 residues. J lost 7 bases, V lost 3 bases, and 8 bases had no gene match. CDR3 DNA sequence: TGTGCCAGCAGCTTTACGCGGGGGGCGCGGGAGCAGTACTTC. Translating it yields CASSFTRGAREQYF.

This sequence joins TRBV6-5 and TRBJ2-1, with D possibly being TRBD1 (5 bases). Germline V lookup: CDR1 MNHEY, CDR2 SVGAGI. V was pared by 4 bases and J by 12 bases, with 16 bases between. This CDR3 is built from 13 residues. CDR3 bases: TGTGCCAGCAGTTTACAGGTCCTTCGCGGGCAGTTCTTC. Protein sequence: CASSLQVLRGQFF.

The gene calls are TRBV27 and TRBJ2-3; TRBD2 matches at 8 bases. Germline loops: CDR1 MNHEY, CDR2 SMNVEV (reference sequence). J was trimmed by 5 bases and V by 7 bases; bases with no gene match: 11. The CDR3 sequence is 15 residues long. The CDR3 region has the DNA TGTGCCAGCACGGGGGCGGGAGGAGTAATAGATACGCAGTATTTT. This gives the protein CASTGAGGVIDTQYF.

The chain combines TRBV10-3 with TRBJ2-1, with 11 bases lining up with TRBD1. This CDR3 contains 15 residues. Germline assignment: CDR1 ENHRY and CDR2 SYGVKD. V lost 6 bases and J lost 9; bases outside the gene matches: 10. For the CDR3, the DNA is TGTGCCATCAGGACCGGGACAGGGGGTTGGGGTGAGCAGTTCTTC. Translating gives CAIRTGTGGWGEQFF.

This clonotype occurred a few times. The V and J genes are TRBV10-3 and TRBJ2-6; D may correspond to TRBD1 or TRBD2 (5 bases each). Per the germline V gene, CDR1 is ENHRY and CDR2 is SYGVKD. The CDR3 loop spans 15 amino acids. Trimming removed 8 bases from V and 4 bases from J, with 15 bases in between. CDR3 DNA: TGTGCCATCCGGGACGAGGTACTCGGGGCCAACGTCCTGACTTTC. Translated: CAIRDEVLGANVLTF.

The chain carries TRBV2 and TRBJ2-3; D remains unclear. V was clipped by 5 bases and J by 3 bases, with 9 bases between them. The CDR3 extends over 13 amino acids. The germline CDR1 and CDR2 sequences are SNHLY and FYNNEI. CDR3 protein: CASSPIGTDTQYF. As DNA, the CDR3 is TGTGCCAGCAGTCCAATCGGGACAGATACGCAGTATTTT. Complete variable domain (other parts from reference TRBV2 and TRBJ2-3): EPEVTQTPSHQVTQMGQEVILRCVPISNHLYFYWYRQILGQKVEFLVSFYNNEISEKSEIFDDQFSVERPDGSNFTLKIRSTKLEDSAMYFCASSPIGTDTQYFGPGTRLTVL.

This clonotype was counted ten times or more. This chain uses TRBV12-3 or TRBV12-4 with TRBJ2-3; no clear D. Trimming removed 3 bases from V and 3 bases from J, with 7 bases in between. The CDR3 is 13 residues long. The DNA of the CDR3 is TGTGCCAGCAGTTTTCTTGGGACAGATACGCAGTATTTT. It specifies CASSFLGTDTQYF.